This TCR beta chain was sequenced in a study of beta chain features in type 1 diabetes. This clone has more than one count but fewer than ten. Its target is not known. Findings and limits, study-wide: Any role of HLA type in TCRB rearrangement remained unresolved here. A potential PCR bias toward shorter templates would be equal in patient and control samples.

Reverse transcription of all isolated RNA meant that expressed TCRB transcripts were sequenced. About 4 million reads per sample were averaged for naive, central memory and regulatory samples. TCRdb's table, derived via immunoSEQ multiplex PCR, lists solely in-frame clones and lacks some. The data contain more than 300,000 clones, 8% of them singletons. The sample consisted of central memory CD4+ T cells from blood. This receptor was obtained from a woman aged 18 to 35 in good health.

This chain's CDR3 is CASSAGTGKTQYF. The CDR3 DNA is TGTGCCAGCAGCGCAGGGACTGGGAAGACCCAGTACTTC. The chain uses TRBV11-2 and TRBJ2-5; tentative D call: TRBD2 (6 bases). The V gene's germline CDR1 is SGHAT and CDR2 FQNNGV. V lost 5 bases to trimming and J lost 6 bases, with 13 bases between them. The CDR3 contains 13 residues.